This passage covers 6 T cell receptor beta chains from one sample sequenced in a study of glioma-infiltrating T cells after dendritic cell vaccination. TCRdb keeps only in-frame clones here, not all; method: immunoSEQ multiplex PCR. The sample records fewer than 110,000 clones, roughly 76% being singletons. The sequences come from blood, collected before dendritic cell vaccination. These receptors all stem from a human donor with glioblastoma.

V usage is TRBV4-1 and J usage is TRBJ2-2; the D is unclear. Per germline, CDR1 MGHRA and CDR2 YSYEKL. The CDR3 spans 12 residues. Trimming pared 7 bases from V and 0 bases from J, leaving 3 bases between. The chain's CDR3 is CASTPNTGELFF. The CDR3, as DNA: TGCGCCAGCACTCCGAACACCGGGGAGCTGTTTTTT.

This chain links TRBV6-6 with TRBJ1-1, with D perhaps matching TRBD1 (5 bases). V dropped 5 bases and J dropped 5 bases, with 9 bases sitting between them. This CDR3 comprises 12 residues. CDR1 is MNHNY and CDR2 is SVGAGI in the germline V gene (reference sequence). For the CDR3, the DNA is TGTGCCAGCAGTATACGACAGACTGAAGCTTTCTTT. This codes for CASSIRQTEAFF.

The chain recombines TRBV2 with TRBJ2-6, with D uncertain. V shed 3 bases and J shed 0 bases, with 3 bases lying between them. The CDR3 covers 14 residues. Germline V lookup: CDR1 SNHLY, CDR2 FYNNEI. CDR3 bases: TGTGCCAGCAGTGACAACTCTGGGGCCAACGTCCTGACTTTC. Amino acid sequence: CASSDNSGANVLTF.

The chain recombines TRBV30 with TRBJ2-3, with 11 bases identical to TRBD2. Germline lookup yields CDR1 GTSNPN and CDR2 SVGIG (reference sequence). Trimming took 1 base from V and 3 from J; bases not matched to a gene: 6. The CDR3 has 16 amino acids. The CDR3 bases are TGTGCCTGGAGTGCCTTTAGCGGGGGGGCGACAGATACGCAGTATTTT. It specifies CAWSAFSGGATDTQYF.

The CDR3 region is CASSPLPGVLLGYTF. CDR3 in DNA: TGTGCCAGCAGTCCCCTGCCAGGGGTTCTTTTAGGCTACACCTTC. The J gene is TRBJ1-2, the V gene TRBV27; maybe TRBD1 (6 bases). The germline CDR1 and CDR2 sequences are MNHEY and SMNVEV (reference sequence). The V and J ends lost 5 bases and 8 bases respectively, with 21 bases between them. This CDR3 contains 15 residues.

The chain joins TRBV19 to TRBJ1-5; 9 bases map to TRBD1. CDR3 length: 14 residues. V was clipped by 6 bases and J by 7 bases; unmatched bases: 7. Germline V CDR1 and CDR2: LNHDA, SQIVND (reference sequence). The CDR3: CASRTGTGRQPQHF. In DNA, the CDR3 is TGTGCCAGTAGGACTGGGACAGGGAGACAGCCCCAGCATTTT.